The 27 T cell receptor beta chains listed next were all sequenced from one sample in a study of blood T cell repertoires in COVID-19. The table came from immunoSEQ multiplex PCR; TCRdb's copy has only in-frame clones and leaves some out. Altogether 350,000 to 400,000 clones are present, more than 75% being singletons, with the ten largest covering under 3%. Specimen: PBMCs or T cells enriched from blood (not recorded which). All receptors derive from a woman aged 25 to 39 who had recovered from COVID-19.

The chain employs TRBV15 and TRBJ2-3; D may be TRBD1 (5 bases). Germline V lookup: CDR1 LNHNV, CDR2 YYDKDF (reference sequence). The CDR3 length is 14 residues. Trimming removed 7 bases at V and 1 base at J, with 12 bases between. CDR3 DNA: TGTGCCACCACACCCTCCAGGGGCACAGATACGCAGTATTTT. Translating it yields CATTPSRGTDTQYF.

V and J are TRBV3-1 (or the pseudogene TRBV3-2) and TRBJ2-4; TRBD2 aligns across 11 bases. With 0 bases clipped from V and 0 bases from J, the junction kept 7 bases outside the gene matches. Germline-derived CDR1 and CDR2 are LGHDT and YNNKEL (reference sequence). The CDR3 is made up of 19 amino acids. DNA of the CDR3: TGTGCCAGCAGCCAAGATTTAGGACTAGCGGGCGGAGCCAAAAACATTCAGTACTTC. It yields the protein CASSQDLGLAGGAKNIQYF.

This chain links TRBV11-2 with TRBJ2-4; 8 nucleotides align to TRBD2. The germline V gene has CDR1 SGHAT and CDR2 FQNNGV. V shed 0 bases, J shed 6 bases, and the junction held 4 bases outside the gene matches. This CDR3 has 15 residues. The CDR3 DNA follows: TGTGCCAGCAGCTTAGATAAACTAGCGGTAAACATTCAGTACTTC. This codes for CASSLDKLAVNIQYF.

The rearrangement links TRBV6-2 or TRBV6-3 to TRBJ2-1; possibly TRBD2 for D (5 bases). Germline V gene lookup returns CDR1 MNHEY and CDR2 SVGEGT. The CDR3 covers 18 residues. With 0 bases removed from V and 8 bases from J, the gap between germline ends came to 23 bases. CDR3 nucleotide sequence: TGTGCCAGCAGTTACTCTTCGATCACGGGCACTAGGACCGATGAGCAGTTCTTC. Translated: CASSYSSITGTRTDEQFF.

The chain carries TRBV19 and TRBJ2-7, with D tentatively TRBD1 (5 bases). In germline, CDR1 is LNHDA, CDR2 SQIVND (reference sequence). V was shortened by 2 bases and J by 5 bases, with 19 bases between the two germline ends. The CDR3 runs 16 residues. The CDR3, as DNA: TGTGCCAGTAGTATAACTGGGGCCATTACTCGGCACGAGCAGTACTTC. Its protein product is CASSITGAITRHEQYF.

This chain links TRBV5-1 with TRBJ1-3; no firm D call. V lost 0 bases to trimming and J lost 2 bases, with 12 bases between them. The CDR3 contains 16 residues. Looked up from germline, CDR1 is SGHRS and CDR2 is YFSETQ. CDR3 nucleotides: TGCGCCAGCAGCTTGGGGGCGAAGGGAGCTGGAAACACCATATATTTT. Protein sequence: CASSLGAKGAGNTIYF.

This chain links TRBV9 with TRBJ2-1; TRBD1 might be the D (6 bases). This CDR3 comprises 18 residues. V was pared by 1 base and J by 6 bases, with 23 bases between. Per the germline V gene, CDR1 is SGDLS and CDR2 is YYNGEE. CDR3 region: CASSVSTHPPMTGNEQFF. The CDR3 bases are TGTGCCAGCAGCGTATCCACCCACCCGCCCATGACAGGCAATGAGCAGTTCTTC. Combining the CDR3 with reference TRBV9 and TRBJ2-1 gives the whole variable domain DSGVTQTPKHLITATGQRVTLRCSPRSGDLSVYWYQQSLDQGLQFLIQYYNGEERAKGNILERFSAQQFPDLHSELNLSSLELGDSALYFCASSVSTHPPMTGNEQFFGPGTRLTVL.

The chain uses TRBV28 and TRBJ1-2; maybe TRBD1 (5 bases). CDR1 and CDR2 (germline): MDHEN, SYDVKM. CDR3 length: 12 amino acids. V was shortened by 10 bases and J by 3 bases, with 12 bases between the two germline ends. CDR3 coding DNA: TGTGCCATCGCTCCCAGGGACTATGGCTACACCTTC. It codes for CAIAPRDYGYTF.

The V and J genes are TRBV19 and TRBJ2-1, with a possible D match to TRBD2 (5 bases). Germline assignment: CDR1 LNHDA and CDR2 SQIVND (reference sequence). V was shortened by 5 bases and J by 4 bases, with 9 bases between the two germline ends. The CDR3 consists of 13 residues. Written as DNA, the CDR3 is TGTGCCAGTAGTCCGGACTTATACAATGAGCAGTTCTTC. As protein: CASSPDLYNEQFF.

The CDR3 reads CASSQLAHHNEQFF. The DNA for the CDR3 is TGCGCCAGCAGCCAACTAGCGCACCACAATGAGCAGTTCTTC. The rearrangement links TRBV4-1 to TRBJ2-1; D might be TRBD2 (6 bases). This CDR3 region has 14 residues. Germline-derived CDR1 and CDR2 are MGHRA and YSYEKL. Trimming shortened V by 2 bases and J by 5 bases, and 10 bases separated the two germline ends.

The CDR3 loop reads CASSIAITGYEQYF. The CDR3 DNA follows: TGTGCCAGTAGTATAGCCATTACAGGGTACGAGCAGTACTTC. This rearrangement joins TRBV19 to TRBJ2-7; a possible D gene is TRBD1 (6 bases). CDR3 size: 14 residues. Germline V CDR1 and CDR2: LNHDA, SQIVND (reference sequence). V was pared by 1 base and J by 4 bases, with 11 bases between.

The chain employs TRBV24-1 and TRBJ2-3; a possible D gene is TRBD2 (7 bases). The CDR3 loop spans 15 amino acids. The germline V gene has CDR1 KGHDR and CDR2 SFDVKD. V was shortened by 9 bases and J by 0 bases, with 15 bases between the two germline ends. The CDR3 nucleotides read TGTGCCACCGGGAGGAGCGGGACAAGCACAGATACGCAGTATTTT. Translating gives CATGRSGTSTDTQYF.

This rearrangement joins TRBV5-8 to TRBJ1-1, with D uncertain. Germline V gene data show CDR1 as SGHTS and CDR2 as YDEGEE. The CDR3 is made up of 14 amino acids. Trimming took 0 bases from V and 1 from J, leaving 7 bases between them. The CDR3 region is CASSLGAGNTEAFF. The CDR3 DNA reads as TGTGCCAGCAGCTTGGGGGCAGGGAACACTGAAGCTTTCTTT. Together with reference TRBV5-8 and TRBJ1-1, the CDR3 gives the full variable domain: EAGVTQSPTHLIKTRGQQATLRCSPISGHTSVYWYQQALGLGLQFLLWYDEGEERNRGNFPPRFSGRQFPNYSSELNVNALELEDSALYLCASSLGAGNTEAFFGQGTRLTVV.

The chain recombines TRBV6-5 with TRBJ2-1; a weak D match, TRBD2 (6 bases). Trimming left V 7 bases short and J 7 bases short, with 17 bases between. The CDR3 contains 14 residues. The germline V gene has CDR1 MNHEY and CDR2 SVGAGI. CDR3 sequence (DNA): TGTGCCAGCAACCCGGGACGTGGAGGGAATGAGCAGTTCTTC. Amino acid sequence: CASNPGRGGNEQFF.

V and J are TRBV2 and TRBJ2-2; D is possibly TRBD1 (5 bases). This CDR3 has 12 residues. Looked up from germline, CDR1 is SNHLY and CDR2 is FYNNEI. The V end was cut by 9 bases, the J end by 5 bases, with 10 bases between. CDR3: CARKRGTGELFF. DNA for the CDR3: TGTGCCAGAAAAAGGGGAACCGGGGAGCTGTTTTTT.

The chain couples TRBV5-4 to TRBJ1-1; D perhaps matches TRBD1 (6 bases). From germline, CDR1 is SGHNT and CDR2 YYREEE (reference sequence). This CDR3 comprises 16 residues. The V and J ends lost 0 bases and 0 bases respectively, with 12 bases between them. Written as DNA, the CDR3 is TGTGCCAGCAGCTTGGGAAAGGGGGTCTTGAACACTGAAGCTTTCTTT. Translated, it gives CASSLGKGVLNTEAFF.

The chain combines TRBV5-1 with TRBJ1-6, with D unclear. V shed 0 bases and J shed 0 bases, with 7 bases lying between them. The V gene's germline CDR1 is SGHRS and CDR2 YFSETQ. This CDR3 is 16 amino acids long. The DNA of the CDR3 is TGCGCCAGCAGCTTGGATGGGAGCTCCTATAATTCACCCCTCCACTTT. It specifies CASSLDGSSYNSPLHF.

The chain couples TRBV9 to TRBJ2-7; perhaps TRBD1 as D (5 bases). The CDR3 has 15 residues. The germline V gene has CDR1 SGDLS and CDR2 YYNGEE. V gave up 0 bases and J gave up 7 bases, with 17 bases separating them. CDR3 sequence (DNA): TGTGCCAGCAGCGTAGATGGGGCACACGTTCTGGAGCAGTACTTC. This translates into CASSVDGAHVLEQYF.

The rearrangement uses TRBV12-5 and TRBJ2-1; TRBD2 agrees at 8 bases. V dropped 0 bases and J dropped 4; count of bases not matched to a gene: 8. The CDR3 totals 17 residues. CDR1 and CDR2 from the germline V gene are LGHNT and FRNRAP. The chain's CDR3 is CASGLVIGAGDYNEQFF. The DNA for the CDR3 is TGTGCTAGTGGTTTGGTAATTGGAGCGGGAGATTACAATGAGCAGTTCTTC. The whole variable domain, remainder taken from reference TRBV12-5 and TRBJ2-1, is DARVTQTPRHKVTEMGQEVTMRCQPILGHNTVFWYRQTMMQGLELLAYFRNRAPLDDSGMPKDRFSAEMPDATLATLKIQPSEPRDSAVYFCASGLVIGAGDYNEQFFGPGTRLTVL.

The chain carries TRBV30 and TRBJ2-7, with D maybe TRBD1 (5 bases). The CDR3 length is 12 residues. The germline V gene encodes CDR1 GTSNPN and CDR2 SVGIG (reference sequence). The V end lost 2 bases, the J end lost 4 bases, and 9 bases lay between the germline ends. CDR3 nucleotides: TGTGCCTGGAGTTTAGGGGCTTACGAGCAGTACTTC. Encoded protein: CAWSLGAYEQYF.

The chain couples TRBV27 to TRBJ2-5, with 8 bases lining up with TRBD1. The CDR3 spans 14 residues. Germline loops: CDR1 MNHEY, CDR2 SMNVEV (reference sequence). V was clipped by 6 bases and J by 5 bases; unmatched bases: 8. The CDR3 spells CASSQDRDAETQYF. The CDR3 DNA sequence: TGTGCCAGCAGCCAGGACAGGGATGCGGAGACCCAGTACTTC.

In its sample, this clone was seen once. The CDR3 bases are TGTGCCAGCTCTGCGCCGGACGGGGCCTACGAGCAGTACTTC. Protein product: CASSAPDGAYEQYF. The rearrangement joins TRBV18 to TRBJ2-7; maybe TRBD2 (5 bases). The CDR3 is 14 amino acids. The germline CDR1 and CDR2 sequences are KGHSH and LQKENI. V was shortened by 6 bases and J by 2 bases, with 14 bases between the two germline ends.

This clone was observed a handful of times. The chain couples TRBV7-2 to TRBJ2-2, with D possibly being TRBD2 (6 bases). The CDR3 totals 15 residues. Trimming stripped 4 bases from V and 6 bases from J, with 15 bases between. Germline loops: CDR1 SGHTA, CDR2 FQGNSA. This chain's CDR3 is CASSSLYPGAGELFF. The CDR3 coding sequence is TGTGCCAGCAGCTCCTTATACCCGGGGGCCGGGGAGCTGTTTTTT.

This clone was picked up one time. The genes are TRBV2 and TRBJ1-1; D gene ambiguous. Trimming took 1 base from V and 6 from J, leaving 9 bases between them. Germline lookup yields CDR1 SNHLY and CDR2 FYNNEI. The CDR3 sequence is 13 residues long. The CDR3 region is CASSEERTAEAFF. DNA for the CDR3: TGTGCCAGCAGTGAAGAACGAACGGCTGAAGCTTTCTTT. Combining the CDR3 with reference TRBV2 and TRBJ1-1 gives the whole variable domain EPEVTQTPSHQVTQMGQEVILRCVPISNHLYFYWYRQILGQKVEFLVSFYNNEISEKSEIFDDQFSVERPDGSNFTLKIRSTKLEDSAMYFCASSEERTAEAFFGQGTRLTVV.

This clone was detected only a few times. The chain recombines TRBV11-2 with TRBJ1-1; TRBD1 is a possible D gene (5 bases). V was pared by 3 bases and J by 6 bases, with 14 bases between. The germline gives CDR1 SGHAT, CDR2 FQNNGV. This CDR3 comprises 14 residues. The CDR3 coding sequence is TGTGCCAGCAGCTTTGGCAGGGAAGTTTCTGAAGCTTTCTTT. It codes for CASSFGREVSEAFF.

This clone was counted many times. The V gene is TRBV2, the J gene TRBJ1-5; 8 positions agree with TRBD1. CDR1 SNHLY and CDR2 FYNNEI come from the germline V gene. The CDR3 consists of 16 residues. The V segment lost 7 bases and the J segment 0 bases; nucleotides outside the gene matches: 8. The CDR3 bases are TGTGCCAGCACCCAGGGGGCTTCTTATAGCAATCAGCCCCAGCATTTT. Amino acid sequence: CASTQGASYSNQPQHF. The full variable domain, rest sourced from reference TRBV2 and TRBJ1-5, is EPEVTQTPSHQVTQMGQEVILRCVPISNHLYFYWYRQILGQKVEFLVSFYNNEISEKSEIFDDQFSVERPDGSNFTLKIRSTKLEDSAMYFCASTQGASYSNQPQHFGDGTRLSIL.

The chain couples TRBV4-2 to TRBJ1-2; TRBD1 might be the D (6 bases). The V and J ends lost 5 bases and 7 bases respectively, with 23 bases between them. CDR1 is LGHNA, CDR2 YNFKEQ, per germline. The CDR3 contains 16 residues. CDR3 protein: CASSYTGTGGPSGYTF. As DNA, the CDR3 is TGTGCCAGCAGCTATACCGGGACGGGGGGGCCCTCTGGCTACACCTTC.